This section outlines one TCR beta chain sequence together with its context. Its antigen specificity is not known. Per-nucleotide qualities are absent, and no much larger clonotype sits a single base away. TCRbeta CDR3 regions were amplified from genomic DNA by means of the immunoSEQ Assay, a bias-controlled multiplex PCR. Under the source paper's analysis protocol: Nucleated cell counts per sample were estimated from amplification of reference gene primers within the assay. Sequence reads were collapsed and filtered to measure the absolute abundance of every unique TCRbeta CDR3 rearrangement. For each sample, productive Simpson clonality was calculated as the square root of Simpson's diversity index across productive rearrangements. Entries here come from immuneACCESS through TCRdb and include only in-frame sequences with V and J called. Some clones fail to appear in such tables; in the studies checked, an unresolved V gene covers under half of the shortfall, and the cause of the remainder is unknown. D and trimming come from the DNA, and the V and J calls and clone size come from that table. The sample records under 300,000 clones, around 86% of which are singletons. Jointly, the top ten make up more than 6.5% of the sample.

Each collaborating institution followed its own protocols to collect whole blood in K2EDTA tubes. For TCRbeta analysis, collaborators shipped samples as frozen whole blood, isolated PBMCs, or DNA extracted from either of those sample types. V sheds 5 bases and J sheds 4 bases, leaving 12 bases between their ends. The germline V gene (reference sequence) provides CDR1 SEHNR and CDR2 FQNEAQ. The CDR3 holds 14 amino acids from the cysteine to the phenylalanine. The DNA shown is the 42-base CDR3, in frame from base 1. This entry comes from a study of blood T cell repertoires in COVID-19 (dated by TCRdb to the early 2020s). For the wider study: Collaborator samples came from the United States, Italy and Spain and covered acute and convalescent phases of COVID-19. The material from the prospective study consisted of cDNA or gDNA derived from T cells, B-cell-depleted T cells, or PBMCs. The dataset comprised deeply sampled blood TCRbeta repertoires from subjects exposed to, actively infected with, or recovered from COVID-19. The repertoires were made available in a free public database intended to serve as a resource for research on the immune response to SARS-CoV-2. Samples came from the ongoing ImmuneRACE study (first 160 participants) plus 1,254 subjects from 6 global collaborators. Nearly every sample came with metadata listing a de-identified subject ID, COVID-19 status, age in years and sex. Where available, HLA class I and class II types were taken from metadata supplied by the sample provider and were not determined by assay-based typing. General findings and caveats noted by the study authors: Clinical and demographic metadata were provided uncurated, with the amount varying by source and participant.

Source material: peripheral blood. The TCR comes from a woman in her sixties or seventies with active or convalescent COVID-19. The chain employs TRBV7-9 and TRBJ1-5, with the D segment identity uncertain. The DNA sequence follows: TGTGCCAGCAGCGTCGACAAGGAAAATCAGCCCCAGCATTTT. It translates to CASSVDKENQPQHF.